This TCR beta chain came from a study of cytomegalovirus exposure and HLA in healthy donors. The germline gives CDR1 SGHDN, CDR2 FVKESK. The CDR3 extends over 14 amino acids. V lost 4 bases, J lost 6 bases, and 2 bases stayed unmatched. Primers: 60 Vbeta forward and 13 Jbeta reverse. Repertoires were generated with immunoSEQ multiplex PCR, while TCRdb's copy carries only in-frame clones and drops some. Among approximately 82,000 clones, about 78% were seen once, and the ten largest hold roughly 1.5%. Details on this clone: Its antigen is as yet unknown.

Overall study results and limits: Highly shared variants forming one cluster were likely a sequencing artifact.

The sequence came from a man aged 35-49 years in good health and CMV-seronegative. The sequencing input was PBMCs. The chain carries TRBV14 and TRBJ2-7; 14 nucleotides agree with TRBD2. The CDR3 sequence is CASSPGTSGSEQYF. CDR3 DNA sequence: TGTGCCAGCAGCCCCGGGACTAGCGGGAGCGAGCAGTACTTC. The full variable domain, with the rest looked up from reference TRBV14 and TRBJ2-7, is EAGVTQFPSHSVIEKGQTVTLRCDPISGHDNLYWYRRVMGKEIKFLLHFVKESKQDESGMPNNRFLAERTGGTYSTLKVQPAELEDSGVYFCASSPGTSGSEQYFGPGTRLTVT.